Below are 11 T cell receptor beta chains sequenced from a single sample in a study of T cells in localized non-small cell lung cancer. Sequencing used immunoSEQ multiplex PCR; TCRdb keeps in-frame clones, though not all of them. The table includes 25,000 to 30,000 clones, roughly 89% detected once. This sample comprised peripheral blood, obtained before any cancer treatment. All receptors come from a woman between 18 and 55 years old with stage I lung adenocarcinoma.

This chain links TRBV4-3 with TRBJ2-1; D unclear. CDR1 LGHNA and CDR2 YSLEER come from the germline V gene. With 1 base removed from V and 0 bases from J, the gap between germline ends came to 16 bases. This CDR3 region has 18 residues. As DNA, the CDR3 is TGCGCCAGCAGCCAAGTCTCTGGCGACGAGAGCTCCTACAATGAGCAGTTCTTC. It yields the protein CASSQVSGDESSYNEQFF.

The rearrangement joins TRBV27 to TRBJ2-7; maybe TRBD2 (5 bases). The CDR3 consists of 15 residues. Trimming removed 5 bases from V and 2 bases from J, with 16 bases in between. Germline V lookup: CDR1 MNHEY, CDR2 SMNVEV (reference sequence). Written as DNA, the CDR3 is TGTGCCAGCAGTCTAAGCGGCCTATCGGCCTACGAGCAGTACTTC. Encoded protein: CASSLSGLSAYEQYF.

The CDR3 DNA is TGTGCCAGTAGTACCAACCGGGACAGGGGTAGCAATCAGCCCCAGCATTTT. Amino acids: CASSTNRDRGSNQPQHF. This sequence joins TRBV19 and TRBJ1-5, with 10 bases that match TRBD1. Germline V lookup: CDR1 LNHDA, CDR2 SQIVND (reference sequence). J gave up 0 bases and V 4 bases, and 6 bases lay outside the gene matches. The CDR3 sequence is 17 residues long.

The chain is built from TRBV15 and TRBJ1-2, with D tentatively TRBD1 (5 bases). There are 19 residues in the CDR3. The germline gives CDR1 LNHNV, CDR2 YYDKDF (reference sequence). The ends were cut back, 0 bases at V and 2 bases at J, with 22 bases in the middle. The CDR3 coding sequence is TGTGCCACCAGCAGAGAAGGCGGAAGCGGGGCGATACCGAACTATGGCTACACCTTC. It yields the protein CATSREGGSGAIPNYGYTF.

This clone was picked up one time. CDR3 bases: TGTGCCAGCAGTTCCCTCGCATCAACTAATGAAAAACTGTTTTTT. This translates into CASSSLASTNEKLFF. V is TRBV6-6 and J is TRBJ1-4, with D unresolved. This CDR3 is built from 15 residues. Per germline, CDR1 MNHNY and CDR2 SVGAGI (reference sequence). V was pared by 4 bases and J by 0 bases, with 9 bases between.

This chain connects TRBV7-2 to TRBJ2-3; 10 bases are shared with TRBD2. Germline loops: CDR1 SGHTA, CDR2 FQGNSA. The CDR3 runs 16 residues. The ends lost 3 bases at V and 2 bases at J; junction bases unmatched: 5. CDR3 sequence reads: CASSFRLAGSTDTQYF. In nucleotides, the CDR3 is TGTGCCAGCAGCTTTCGACTAGCGGGTTCCACAGATACGCAGTATTTT.

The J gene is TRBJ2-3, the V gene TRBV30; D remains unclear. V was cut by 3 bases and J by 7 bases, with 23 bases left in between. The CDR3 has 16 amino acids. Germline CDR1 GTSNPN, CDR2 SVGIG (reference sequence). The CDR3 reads CAWRTRDLSMIYTQYF. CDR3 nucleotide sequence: TGTGCCTGGAGAACAAGGGATCTGAGTATGATTTATACGCAGTATTTT.

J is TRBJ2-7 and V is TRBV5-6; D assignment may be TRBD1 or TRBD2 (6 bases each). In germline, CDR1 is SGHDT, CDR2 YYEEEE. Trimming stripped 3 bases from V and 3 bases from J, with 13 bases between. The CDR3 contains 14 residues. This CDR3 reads CASSWTVGGYEQYF. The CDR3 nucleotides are TGTGCCAGCAGCTGGACAGTCGGGGGCTACGAGCAGTACTTC.

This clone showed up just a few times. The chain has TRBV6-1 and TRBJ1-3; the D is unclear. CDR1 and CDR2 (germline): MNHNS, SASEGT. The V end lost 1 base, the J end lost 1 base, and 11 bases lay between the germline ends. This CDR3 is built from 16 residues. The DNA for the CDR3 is TGTGCCAGCAGTGAAGGGGCCCTGGGGTCTGGAAACACCATATATTTT. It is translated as CASSEGALGSGNTIYF.

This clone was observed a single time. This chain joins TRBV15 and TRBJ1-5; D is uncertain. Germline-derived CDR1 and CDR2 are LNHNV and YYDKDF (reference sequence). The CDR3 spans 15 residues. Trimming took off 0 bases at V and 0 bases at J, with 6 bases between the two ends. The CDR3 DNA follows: TGTGCCACCAGCAGAGATTGGGGTAGCAATCAGCCCCAGCATTTT. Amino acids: CATSRDWGSNQPQHF.

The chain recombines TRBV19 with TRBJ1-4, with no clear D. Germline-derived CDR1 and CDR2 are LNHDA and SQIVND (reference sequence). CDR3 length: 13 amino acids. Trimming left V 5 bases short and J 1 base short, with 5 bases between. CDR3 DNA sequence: TGTGCCAGTAGTCTGGGAACTAATGAAAAACTGTTTTTT. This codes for CASSLGTNEKLFF.